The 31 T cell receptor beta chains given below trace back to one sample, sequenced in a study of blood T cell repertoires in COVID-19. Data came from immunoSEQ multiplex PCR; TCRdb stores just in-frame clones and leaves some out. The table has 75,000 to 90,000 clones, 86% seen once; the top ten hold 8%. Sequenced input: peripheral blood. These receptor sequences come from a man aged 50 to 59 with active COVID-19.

As DNA, the CDR3 is TGTGCCAGCAGTCCAACCGGGACAGGGAACAATGAGCAGTTCTTC. Protein: CASSPTGTGNNEQFF. The chain recombines TRBV28 with TRBJ2-1; TRBD1 agrees at 9 bases. This CDR3 is 15 amino acids long. Germline assignment: CDR1 MDHEN and CDR2 SYDVKM. Trimming took 5 bases from V and 5 from J; bases not matched to a gene: 7.

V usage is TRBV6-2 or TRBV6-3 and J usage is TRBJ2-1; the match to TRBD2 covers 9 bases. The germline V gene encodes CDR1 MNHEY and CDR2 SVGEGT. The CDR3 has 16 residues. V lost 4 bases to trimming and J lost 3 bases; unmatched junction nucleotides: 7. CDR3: CASSSPLAGVYNEQFF. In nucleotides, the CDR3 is TGTGCCAGCAGTTCCCCACTAGCGGGCGTCTACAATGAGCAGTTCTTC.

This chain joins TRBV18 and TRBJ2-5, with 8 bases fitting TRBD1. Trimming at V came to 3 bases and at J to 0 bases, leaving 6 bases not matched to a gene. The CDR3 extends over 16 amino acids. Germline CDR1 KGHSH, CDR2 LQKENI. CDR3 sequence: CASSPGTGQYQETQYF. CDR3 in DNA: TGTGCCAGCTCACCGGGGACAGGCCAGTACCAAGAGACCCAGTACTTC.

CDR3 loop: CASSLVGGGRETQYF. CDR3 DNA: TGTGCCAGCAGTTTGGTTGGCGGTGGAAGAGAGACCCAGTACTTC. The chain has TRBV28 and TRBJ2-5; no definite D call. The CDR3 is 15 amino acids. CDR1 MDHEN and CDR2 SYDVKM come from the germline V gene. The V end lost 3 bases, the J end lost 4 bases, and 15 bases lay between the germline ends.

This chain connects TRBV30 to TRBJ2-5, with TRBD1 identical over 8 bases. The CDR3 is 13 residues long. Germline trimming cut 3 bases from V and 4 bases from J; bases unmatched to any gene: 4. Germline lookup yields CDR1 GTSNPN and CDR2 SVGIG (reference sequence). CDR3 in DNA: TGTGCCTGGAGGGGCAGGGGGCTAGAGACCCAGTACTTC. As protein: CAWRGRGLETQYF.

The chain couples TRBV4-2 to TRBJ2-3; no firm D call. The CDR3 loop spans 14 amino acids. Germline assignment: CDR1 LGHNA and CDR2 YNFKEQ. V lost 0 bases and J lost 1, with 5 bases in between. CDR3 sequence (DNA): TGTGCCAGCAGCCAAGATACAGGCACAGATACGCAGTATTTT. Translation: CASSQDTGTDTQYF.

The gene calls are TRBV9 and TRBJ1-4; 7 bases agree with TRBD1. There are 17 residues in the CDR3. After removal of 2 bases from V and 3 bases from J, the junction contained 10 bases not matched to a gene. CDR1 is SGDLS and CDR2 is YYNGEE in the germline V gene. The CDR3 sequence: CASSVQTGKEANEKLFF. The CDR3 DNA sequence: TGTGCCAGCAGCGTCCAGACAGGGAAGGAAGCTAATGAAAAACTGTTTTTT.

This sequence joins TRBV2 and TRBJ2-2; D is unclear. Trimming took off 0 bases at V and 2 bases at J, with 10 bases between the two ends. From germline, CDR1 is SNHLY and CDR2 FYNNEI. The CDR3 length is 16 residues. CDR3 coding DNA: TGTGCCAGCAGTGAAGCGTCAGGCCTCAACACCGGGGAGCTGTTTTTT. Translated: CASSEASGLNTGELFF.

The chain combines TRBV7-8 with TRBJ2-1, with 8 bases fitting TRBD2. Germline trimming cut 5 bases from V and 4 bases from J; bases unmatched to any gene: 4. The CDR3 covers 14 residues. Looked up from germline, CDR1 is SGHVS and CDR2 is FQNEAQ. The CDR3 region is CASSLSGAYNEQFF. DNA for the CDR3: TGTGCCAGCAGCCTTAGCGGGGCATACAATGAGCAGTTCTTC.

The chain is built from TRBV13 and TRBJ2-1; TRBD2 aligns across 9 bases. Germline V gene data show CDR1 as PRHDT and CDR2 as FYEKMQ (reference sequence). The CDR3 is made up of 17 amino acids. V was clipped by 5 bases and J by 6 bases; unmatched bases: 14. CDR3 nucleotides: TGTGCCAGCAGCCACCAGGGTCTAGCGGGGAGCGGCAATGAGCAGTTCTTC. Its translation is CASSHQGLAGSGNEQFF.

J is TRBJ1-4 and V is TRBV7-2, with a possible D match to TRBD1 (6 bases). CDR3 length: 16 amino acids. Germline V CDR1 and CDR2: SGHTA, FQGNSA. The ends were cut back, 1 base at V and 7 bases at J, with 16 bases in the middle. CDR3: CASSLGVRGATEKLFF. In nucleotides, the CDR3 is TGTGCCAGCAGCTTAGGGGTCAGGGGCGCGACTGAAAAACTGTTTTTT.

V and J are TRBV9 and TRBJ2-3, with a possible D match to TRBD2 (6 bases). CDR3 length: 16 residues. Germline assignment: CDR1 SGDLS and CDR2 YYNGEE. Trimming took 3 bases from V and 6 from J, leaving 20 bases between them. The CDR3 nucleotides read TGTGCCAGCAGCGGCTACAGGAGGGGATACTTCGATACGCAGTATTTT. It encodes CASSGYRRGYFDTQYF.

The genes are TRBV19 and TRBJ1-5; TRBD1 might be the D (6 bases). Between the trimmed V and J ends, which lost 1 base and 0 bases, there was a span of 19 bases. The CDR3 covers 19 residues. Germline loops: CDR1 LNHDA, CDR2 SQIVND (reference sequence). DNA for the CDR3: TGTGCCAGTAGTATAGTCCGAACAGGGCTACCGTATAGCAATCAGCCCCAGCATTTT. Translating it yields CASSIVRTGLPYSNQPQHF.

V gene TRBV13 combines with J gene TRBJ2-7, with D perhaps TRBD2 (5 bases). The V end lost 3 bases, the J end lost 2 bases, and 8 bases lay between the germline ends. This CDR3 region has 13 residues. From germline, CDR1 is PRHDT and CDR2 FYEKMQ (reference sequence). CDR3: CASSFGLTYEQYF. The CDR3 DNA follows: TGTGCCAGCAGCTTCGGACTGACCTACGAGCAGTACTTC.

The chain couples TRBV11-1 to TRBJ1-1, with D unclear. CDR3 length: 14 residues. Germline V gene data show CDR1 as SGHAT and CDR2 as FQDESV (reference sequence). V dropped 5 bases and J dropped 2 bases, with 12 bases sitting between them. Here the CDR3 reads CASSPGMYNTEAFF. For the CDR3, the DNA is TGTGCCAGCAGCCCGGGGATGTACAACACTGAAGCTTTCTTT.

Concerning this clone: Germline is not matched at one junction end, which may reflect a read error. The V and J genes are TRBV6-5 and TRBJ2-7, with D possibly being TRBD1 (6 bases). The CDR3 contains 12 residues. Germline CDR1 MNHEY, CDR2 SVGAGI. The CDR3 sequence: CASTGVSYKQYF. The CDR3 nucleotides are TGTGCCAGCACAGGGGTTTCCTACAAGCAGTACTTC.

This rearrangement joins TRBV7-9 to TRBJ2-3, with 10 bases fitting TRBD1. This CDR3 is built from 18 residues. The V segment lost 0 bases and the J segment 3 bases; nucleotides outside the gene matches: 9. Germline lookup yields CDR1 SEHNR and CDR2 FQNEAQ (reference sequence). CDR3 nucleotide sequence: TGTGCCAGCAGCTTAGCAGTAAGGACAGGGGGTGGAACAGATACGCAGTATTTT. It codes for CASSLAVRTGGGTDTQYF. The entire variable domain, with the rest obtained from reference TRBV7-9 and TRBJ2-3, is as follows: DTGVSQNPRHKITKRGQNVTFRCDPISEHNRLYWYRQTLGQGPEFLTYFQNEAQLEKSRLLSDRFSAERPKGSFSTLEIQRTEQGDSAMYLCASSLAVRTGGGTDTQYFGPGTRLTVL.

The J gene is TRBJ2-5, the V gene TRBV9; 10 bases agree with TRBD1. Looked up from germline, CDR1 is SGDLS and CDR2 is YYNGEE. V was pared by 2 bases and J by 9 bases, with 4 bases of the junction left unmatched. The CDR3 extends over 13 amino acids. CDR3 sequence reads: CASSVGTGEAQYF. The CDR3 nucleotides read TGTGCCAGCAGCGTCGGGACAGGGGAGGCCCAGTACTTC.

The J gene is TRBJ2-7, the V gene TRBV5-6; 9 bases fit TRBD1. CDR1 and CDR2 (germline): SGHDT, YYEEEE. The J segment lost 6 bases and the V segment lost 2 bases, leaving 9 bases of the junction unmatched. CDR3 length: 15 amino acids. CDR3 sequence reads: CASSFPGTGSGEQYF. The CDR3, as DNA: TGTGCCAGCAGCTTTCCCGGGACAGGGTCGGGCGAGCAGTACTTC.

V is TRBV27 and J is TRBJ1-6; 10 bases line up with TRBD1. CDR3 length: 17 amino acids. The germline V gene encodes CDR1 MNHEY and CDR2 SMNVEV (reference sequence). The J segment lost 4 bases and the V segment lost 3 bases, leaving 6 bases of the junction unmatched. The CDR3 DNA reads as TGTGCCAGCAGTTTTGGGACAGGGGAAGGGTATAATTCACCCCTCCACTTT. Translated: CASSFGTGEGYNSPLHF.

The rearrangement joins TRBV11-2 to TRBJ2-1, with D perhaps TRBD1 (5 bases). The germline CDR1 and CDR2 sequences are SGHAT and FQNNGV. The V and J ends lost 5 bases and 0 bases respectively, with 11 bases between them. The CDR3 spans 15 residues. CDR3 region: CASSPTGGSYNEQFF. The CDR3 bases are TGTGCCAGCAGCCCCACAGGTGGCTCCTACAATGAGCAGTTCTTC.

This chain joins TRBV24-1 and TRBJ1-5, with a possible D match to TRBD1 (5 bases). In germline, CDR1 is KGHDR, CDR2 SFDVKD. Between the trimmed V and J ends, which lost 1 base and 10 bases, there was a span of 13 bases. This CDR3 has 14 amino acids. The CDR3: CATSDFRQGVPQHF. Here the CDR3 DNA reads TGTGCCACCAGTGATTTCAGGCAGGGTGTACCCCAGCATTTT.

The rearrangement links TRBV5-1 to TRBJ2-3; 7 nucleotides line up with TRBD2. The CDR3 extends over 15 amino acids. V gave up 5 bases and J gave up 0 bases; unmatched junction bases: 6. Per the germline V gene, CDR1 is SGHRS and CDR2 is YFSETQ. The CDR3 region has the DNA TGCGCCAGCAGAAAAAGCGGGGCTAGCACAGATACGCAGTATTTT. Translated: CASRKSGASTDTQYF.

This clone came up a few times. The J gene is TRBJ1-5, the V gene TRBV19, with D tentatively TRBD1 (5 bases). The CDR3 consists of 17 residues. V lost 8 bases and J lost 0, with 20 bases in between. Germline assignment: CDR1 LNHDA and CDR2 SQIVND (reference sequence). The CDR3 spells CASQPGQTFNSNQPQHF. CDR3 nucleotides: TGTGCCAGTCAACCAGGACAAACTTTTAATAGCAATCAGCCCCAGCATTTT.

DNA of the CDR3: TGTGCCAGTAGTCCTCGGACTAGCGGGGGGGCAAATACGCAGTATTTT. Amino acids: CASSPRTSGGANTQYF. This chain joins TRBV19 and TRBJ2-3; TRBD2 aligns across 15 bases. There are 16 residues in the CDR3. J gave up 7 bases and V 5 bases, and 7 bases lay outside the gene matches. Germline CDR1 LNHDA, CDR2 SQIVND (reference sequence).

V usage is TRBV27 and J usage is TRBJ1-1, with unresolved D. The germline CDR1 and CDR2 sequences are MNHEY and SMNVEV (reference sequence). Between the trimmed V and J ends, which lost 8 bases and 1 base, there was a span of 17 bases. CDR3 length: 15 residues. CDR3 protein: CASRRLGDTNTEAFF. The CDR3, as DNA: TGTGCCAGCCGGAGGTTGGGAGATACGAACACTGAAGCTTTCTTT.

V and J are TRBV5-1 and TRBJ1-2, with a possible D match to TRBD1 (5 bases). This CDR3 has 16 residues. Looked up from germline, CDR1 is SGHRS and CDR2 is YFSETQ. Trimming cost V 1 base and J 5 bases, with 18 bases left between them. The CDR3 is CASSLSHPRVGYGYTF. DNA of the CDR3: TGCGCCAGCAGCTTGTCGCATCCCAGGGTAGGGTATGGCTACACCTTC. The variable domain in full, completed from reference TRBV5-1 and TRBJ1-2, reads KAGVTQTPRYLIKTRGQQVTLSCSPISGHRSVSWYQQTPGQGLQFLFEYFSETQRNKGNFPGRFSGRQFSNSRSEMNVSTLELGDSALYLCASSLSHPRVGYGYTFGSGTRLTVV.

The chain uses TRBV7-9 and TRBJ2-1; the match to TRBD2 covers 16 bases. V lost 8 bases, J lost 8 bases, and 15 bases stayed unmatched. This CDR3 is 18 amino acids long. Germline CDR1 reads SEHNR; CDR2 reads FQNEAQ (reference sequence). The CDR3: CASLGTRGTSGRAYEQFF. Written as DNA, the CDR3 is TGTGCCAGCCTCGGGACACGCGGGACTAGCGGGAGGGCCTATGAGCAGTTCTTC.

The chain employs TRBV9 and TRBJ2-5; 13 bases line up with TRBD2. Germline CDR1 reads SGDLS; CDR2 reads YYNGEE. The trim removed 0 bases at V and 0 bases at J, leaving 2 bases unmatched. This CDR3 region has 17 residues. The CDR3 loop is CASSVGGLAGDQETQYF. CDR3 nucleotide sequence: TGTGCCAGCAGCGTAGGCGGACTAGCGGGAGACCAAGAGACCCAGTACTTC. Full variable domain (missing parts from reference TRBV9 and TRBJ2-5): DSGVTQTPKHLITATGQRVTLRCSPRSGDLSVYWYQQSLDQGLQFLIQYYNGEERAKGNILERFSAQQFPDLHSELNLSSLELGDSALYFCASSVGGLAGDQETQYFGPGTRLLVL.

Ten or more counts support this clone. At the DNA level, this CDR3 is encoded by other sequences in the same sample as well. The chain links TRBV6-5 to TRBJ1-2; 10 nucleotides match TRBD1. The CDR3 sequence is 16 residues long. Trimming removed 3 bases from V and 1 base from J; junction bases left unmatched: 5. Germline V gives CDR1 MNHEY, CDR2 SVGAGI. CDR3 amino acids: CASSYSRTGGNYGYTF. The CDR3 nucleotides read TGTGCCAGCAGTTATTCCCGGACAGGGGGTAACTATGGCTACACCTTC.

CDR3 coding DNA: TGCGCCAGCAGCTTGGGACCGCCGGGGAGCACTGAAGCTTTCTTT. Its protein is CASSLGPPGSTEAFF. This rearrangement joins TRBV5-1 to TRBJ1-1, with D uncertain. The CDR3 sequence is 15 residues long. Trimming removed 0 bases from V and 4 bases from J, with 13 bases in between. Germline-derived CDR1 and CDR2 are SGHRS and YFSETQ.